This is a list of T cell receptor beta chains from one sample in a study of OX40 agonist ivuxolimab in advanced cancers. Produced via immunoSEQ multiplex PCR; TCRdb's table is partial and in-frame only. Among tens of thousands of clones listed, approximately 85% were seen once. The sample here was CD4+ or CD8+ T cells sorted from blood, taken in a trial of the OX40 agonist ivuxolimab. These receptors originate from an adult with an advanced solid tumor such as melanoma, head and neck, liver or kidney cancer. CDR3s leave out the opening cysteine and the closing phenylalanine or tryptophan. Fields, in order: V gene, J gene, CDR3 protein.

>TRBV12-5|TRBJ2-1
ASGSPRQGNEQF
>TRBV11-2|TRBJ1-2
ASSSPRGAGRLYGYT
>TRBV10-3|TRBJ2-1
AISESGQSSYNEQF
>TRBV11-3|TRBJ1-2
ASSLWVGEIYGYT
>TRBV4-3|TRBJ1-1
ASSQDRRTEAF
>TRBV19|TRBJ2-4
ASSPWGRRAKNIQY
>TRBV5-5|TRBJ2-1
ASSLWGLADSYNEQF
>TRBV11-2|TRBJ1-3
ASSPTRALPTGNTIY
>TRBV7-3|TRBJ2-7
ASSSRPRTGEGEQY
>TRBV7-2|TRBJ1-2
ASSLGGAADYGYT
>TRBV19|TRBJ2-7
ASSSSHPGATEQY
>TRBV6-5|TRBJ1-6
ASTSEGQGYSPLH
>TRBV5-1|TRBJ2-7
ASSLDTGRASYEQY
>TRBV5-4|TRBJ1-4
ASSDGQGATWNEKLF
>TRBV7-2|TRBJ2-3
ASSHGSHPTDTQY
>TRBV27|TRBJ1-5
ASSFLGEGAGQPQH
>TRBV13|TRBJ2-5
ASSLIGDWTSGEETQY
>TRBV5-1|TRBJ2-1
ASSRGTSGEYNEQF
>TRBV29-1|TRBJ2-7
SARVSYEQY
>TRBV12-5|TRBJ2-5
ASGLVLTGQGRETQY
>TRBV7-2|TRBJ1-1
ASSTGQTNTEAF
>TRBV6-1|TRBJ1-5
ASSDPVGDSNQPQH
>TRBV4-2|TRBJ2-7
ASSLSSLAGFGMDEQY
>TRBV7-6|TRBJ1-1
ASSTQGNTEAF
>TRBV7-8|TRBJ1-4
ASSLVSFRDKPNMEKLF
>TRBV7-6|TRBJ1-2
ASSLFSGGTVDYT
>TRBV6-1|TRBJ2-1
ASSVFANEQF
>TRBV6-5|TRBJ2-5
ASSPTSGETQY
>TRBV7-2|TRBJ1-5
ASSPYLGTAYSNQPQH
>TRBV19|TRBJ2-3
ASSLRTGQLSTDTQY
>TRBV11-2|TRBJ1-4
ASSLGTWEKLF
>TRBV7-3|TRBJ2-3
ASSYDYTDTQY
>TRBV5-1|TRBJ2-2
ASSFIPALEGELF
>TRBV7-9|TRBJ1-6
ASSEQGADNSPLH
>TRBV21-1|TRBJ2-1
ASSDRSSYNEQF
>TRBV18|TRBJ1-1
ASSPLTGTGMDTEAF
>TRBV29-1|TRBJ1-2
SVEAGQGRSYGYT
>TRBV19|TRBJ1-1
ASSILGANTEAF
>TRBV9|TRBJ2-2
ASSVGPSGGAATGELF
>TRBV7-9|TRBJ1-6
ASSLHGSSYNSPLH
>TRBV10-3|TRBJ2-5
AISELPPSFGGAGETQY
>TRBV18|TRBJ2-7
ASSLMGTYEQY
>TRBV9|TRBJ1-1
ASSFREDTEAF
>TRBV30|TRBJ2-7
AWRRQVTYEQY
>TRBV7-9|TRBJ1-4
ASSLLRGTNEKLF
>TRBV10-3|TRBJ2-2
AISESAANTGELF
>TRBV4-3|TRBJ2-7
ASSQQDGMGEQY
>TRBV18|TRBJ1-5
ASSPPGYLEPQH
>TRBV30|TRBJ2-7
AWSENYEQY
>TRBV5-1|TRBJ2-5
ASSLAGAQETQY
>TRBV4-3|TRBJ2-7
ASSQDHRDRGSYEQY
>TRBV6-5|TRBJ2-7
ASSYSGQGFREQY
>TRBV9|TRBJ2-3
ASSPPTGSSDTQY
>TRBV5-1|TRBJ2-2
ASSQTSGNTGELF
>TRBV27|TRBJ2-7
ASSFGEAKTYEQY
>TRBV19|TRBJ1-5
ASQEGDQPQH